One and the same sample provided the 19 T cell receptor beta chains below, sequenced in a study of blood T cell repertoires in COVID-19. Sequencing used immunoSEQ multiplex PCR; TCRdb keeps in-frame clones, though not all of them. Of a few hundred thousand clones listed, 89% are singletons. Source material: peripheral blood. The receptors here all came from a man aged 40-50 years with acute or convalescent COVID-19.

V usage is TRBV9 and J usage is TRBJ2-3; D perhaps matches TRBD2 (5 bases). The length of the CDR3 is 14 residues. The germline CDR1 and CDR2 sequences are SGDLS and YYNGEE. V was cut by 4 bases and J by 2 bases, with 11 bases left in between. CDR3 sequence: CASSPPGNTDTQYF. CDR3 DNA: TGTGCCAGCAGCCCCCCGGGAAACACAGATACGCAGTATTTT.

The chain carries TRBV7-2 and TRBJ2-3; 10 bases are a match to TRBD1. Trimming at V came to 5 bases and at J to 5 bases, leaving 7 bases not matched to a gene. CDR1 SGHTA and CDR2 FQGNSA come from the germline V gene. The CDR3 sequence is 15 residues long. The CDR3 DNA sequence: TGTGCCAGCAGCCAGACAGGGGGCAAAGGAGATACGCAGTATTTT. It translates to CASSQTGGKGDTQYF.

DNA for the CDR3: TGTGCCAGCACCCCCGGGGGAGGGTTCTATAATTCACCCCTCCACTTT. It encodes CASTPGGGFYNSPLHF. The gene calls are TRBV28 and TRBJ1-6, with D perhaps matching TRBD1 (5 bases). CDR3 length: 16 residues. Germline assignment: CDR1 MDHEN and CDR2 SYDVKM. V was trimmed by 7 bases and J by 3 bases, leaving 16 bases between them.

V and J are TRBV27 and TRBJ2-3, with 10 bases matching TRBD1. CDR1 and CDR2 (germline): MNHEY, SMNVEV (reference sequence). V was clipped by 4 bases and J by 6 bases; unmatched bases: 10. This CDR3 is built from 16 residues. The CDR3 is CASSSRDRGVWDTQYF. CDR3 DNA sequence: TGTGCCAGCAGTTCCCGGGACAGGGGAGTTTGGGATACGCAGTATTTT.

The CDR3 DNA sequence: TGTGCCAGCAGTGAGGGACTAAACTATGGCTACACCTTC. It yields the protein CASSEGLNYGYTF. This chain connects TRBV28 to TRBJ1-2; possible D gene TRBD1, 5 bases. Germline CDR1 and CDR2: MDHEN and SYDVKM. The CDR3 is 13 amino acids. The ends were cut back, 5 bases at V and 2 bases at J, with 9 bases in the middle.

This chain links TRBV18 with TRBJ1-2; D may be TRBD1 (5 bases). The CDR3 has 16 residues. Germline CDR1 KGHSH, CDR2 LQKENI. V lost 3 bases and J lost 0, with 14 bases in between. The CDR3: CASSPWEGSANYGYTF. The CDR3 nucleotides read TGTGCCAGCTCACCCTGGGAGGGGTCAGCTAACTATGGCTACACCTTC.

The rearrangement joins TRBV6-5 to TRBJ2-1; D may be TRBD1 (6 bases). Per germline, CDR1 MNHEY and CDR2 SVGAGI. V was clipped by 8 bases and J by 9 bases, with 14 bases between them. This CDR3 region has 12 residues. CDR3: CASFQGSGEQFF. Here the CDR3 DNA reads TGTGCCAGCTTTCAGGGGTCGGGTGAGCAGTTCTTC.

CDR3 amino acids: CASSSIARSRADTQYF. The DNA for the CDR3 is TGCGCCAGCAGCTCGATAGCCCGATCGAGGGCAGATACGCAGTATTTT. The chain combines TRBV4-1 with TRBJ2-3; the D gene is possibly TRBD2 (5 bases). This CDR3 spans 16 amino acids. Germline V lookup: CDR1 MGHRA, CDR2 YSYEKL. V gave up 5 bases and J gave up 4 bases, with 19 bases separating them.

This sequence joins TRBV9 and TRBJ2-1; TRBD2 aligns across 7 bases. This CDR3 comprises 15 residues. The germline gives CDR1 SGDLS, CDR2 YYNGEE. Unmatched junction bases numbered 13, after V lost 3 bases and J lost 10 bases. In nucleotides, the CDR3 is TGTGCCAGCAGCGCCAATGGACTAGGTCTAAACGAGCAGTTCTTC. Its protein product is CASSANGLGLNEQFF.

This rearrangement joins TRBV5-1 to TRBJ1-4, with D maybe TRBD1 (6 bases). Looked up from germline, CDR1 is SGHRS and CDR2 is YFSETQ. V was trimmed by 4 bases and J by 0 bases, leaving 13 bases between them. The CDR3 contains 16 residues. In nucleotides, the CDR3 is TGCGCCAGCAGCCAGGGGATGAGCGCAACTAATGAAAAACTGTTTTTT. Encoded protein: CASSQGMSATNEKLFF. Complete variable domain (other parts from reference TRBV5-1 and TRBJ1-4): KAGVTQTPRYLIKTRGQQVTLSCSPISGHRSVSWYQQTPGQGLQFLFEYFSETQRNKGNFPGRFSGRQFSNSRSEMNVSTLELGDSALYLCASSQGMSATNEKLFFGSGTQLSVL.

V usage is TRBV6-5 and J usage is TRBJ1-6, with D tentatively TRBD1 (6 bases). Trimming stripped 6 bases from V and 14 bases from J, with 23 bases between. The CDR3 spans 15 residues. CDR1 and CDR2 from the germline V gene are MNHEY and SVGAGI. The CDR3 loop reads CASSHKDSIVAALHF. The CDR3 region has the DNA TGTGCCAGCAGCCATAAGGACAGTATCGTTGCGGCCCTCCACTTT.

The chain links TRBV28 to TRBJ1-2, with 7 positions matching TRBD1. With 3 bases clipped from V and 3 bases from J, the junction kept 19 bases outside the gene matches. CDR3 length: 19 amino acids. CDR1 and CDR2 (germline): MDHEN, SYDVKM. The CDR3 nucleotides are TGTGCCAGCAGTTTTGGCCCGGGAAACTACAGGGGCAGGGACTATGGCTACACCTTC. This encodes CASSFGPGNYRGRDYGYTF.

This chain links TRBV7-9 with TRBJ2-7, with 10 bases identical to TRBD1. CDR1 and CDR2 (germline): SEHNR, FQNEAQ (reference sequence). The J segment lost 3 bases and the V segment lost 1 base, leaving 6 bases of the junction unmatched. The CDR3 has 16 residues. The CDR3 spells CASSLGGDRGRYEQYF. The DNA for the CDR3 is TGTGCCAGCAGCTTAGGAGGGGACAGGGGACGCTACGAGCAGTACTTC.

The rearrangement joins TRBV4-1 to TRBJ2-1; 10 nucleotides line up with TRBD2. Germline CDR1 is MGHRA and CDR2 is YSYEKL. Trimming cost V 6 bases and J 0 bases; bases outside gene matches: 5. The CDR3 is made up of 16 amino acids. This chain's CDR3 is CASRPGLANSYNEQFF. The CDR3 coding sequence is TGCGCCAGCAGACCGGGACTAGCGAACTCCTACAATGAGCAGTTCTTC.

This clone occurred once. The V gene is TRBV19, the J gene TRBJ1-6; TRBD1 aligns across 7 bases. Germline V CDR1 and CDR2: LNHDA, SQIVND (reference sequence). Trimming took 3 bases from V and 5 from J; bases not matched to a gene: 4. There are 15 residues in the CDR3. CDR3 coding DNA: TGTGCCAGTAGTATGGTACAGGGGAATAATTCACCCCTCCACTTT. Protein: CASSMVQGNNSPLHF.

Notes on this clone: At the DNA level, this CDR3 is encoded by other sequences in the same sample as well. CDR3 sequence (DNA): TGCGCCAGCAGCCTGACTAACACTGAAGCTTTCTTT. Its protein is CASSLTNTEAFF. The chain is built from TRBV5-1 and TRBJ1-1; unclear D gene. The V and J ends lost 4 bases and 2 bases respectively, with 6 bases between them. Germline V CDR1 and CDR2: SGHRS, YFSETQ. This CDR3 comprises 12 residues.

The V and J genes are TRBV2 and TRBJ1-5; no definite D call. Germline V CDR1 and CDR2: SNHLY, FYNNEI. V was pared by 3 bases and J by 3 bases, with 6 bases between. The CDR3 extends over 13 amino acids. The CDR3 DNA is TGTGCCAGCAGTGATGGGCCCAATCAGCCCCAGCATTTT. Translating gives CASSDGPNQPQHF. Variable domain in full (rest from reference TRBV2 and TRBJ1-5): EPEVTQTPSHQVTQMGQEVILRCVPISNHLYFYWYRQILGQKVEFLVSFYNNEISEKSEIFDDQFSVERPDGSNFTLKIRSTKLEDSAMYFCASSDGPNQPQHFGDGTRLSIL.

V and J are TRBV18 and TRBJ2-1; 9 nucleotides agree with TRBD2. CDR1 KGHSH and CDR2 LQKENI come from the germline V gene. The junction had 14 bases not matched to a gene; V was cut back by 4 bases and J by 10 bases. The CDR3 has 16 amino acids. The CDR3: CASSRAMRGGSNEQFF. The CDR3 region has the DNA TGTGCCAGCTCACGAGCGATGCGGGGGGGCTCTAACGAGCAGTTCTTC.

V and J are TRBV5-6 and TRBJ2-1; D is possibly TRBD2 (8 bases). The CDR3 spans 19 residues. Germline-derived CDR1 and CDR2 are SGHDT and YYEEEE. With 2 bases removed from V and 3 bases from J, the gap between germline ends came to 24 bases. CDR3 coding DNA: TGTGCCAGCAGCTTCCGACAGGGTATTAGCGGGAAGGGCTACAATGAGCAGTTCTTC. It is translated as CASSFRQGISGKGYNEQFF.